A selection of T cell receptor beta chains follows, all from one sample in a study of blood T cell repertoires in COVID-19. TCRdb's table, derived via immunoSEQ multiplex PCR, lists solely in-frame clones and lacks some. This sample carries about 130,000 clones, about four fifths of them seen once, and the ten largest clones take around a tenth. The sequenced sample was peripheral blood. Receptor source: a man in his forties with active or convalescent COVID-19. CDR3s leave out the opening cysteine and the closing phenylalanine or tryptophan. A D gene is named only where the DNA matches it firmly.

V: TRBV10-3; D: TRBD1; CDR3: AISAGTGRHEQY
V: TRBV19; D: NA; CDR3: ASSSGWDTNRDTIY
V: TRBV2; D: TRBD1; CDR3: ASRPLTGPNSPLH
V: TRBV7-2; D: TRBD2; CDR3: ASSPRTSGYTDTQY
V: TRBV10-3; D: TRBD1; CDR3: AISQGGAGNQPQH
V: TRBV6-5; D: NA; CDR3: ASSTKDRYNYGYT
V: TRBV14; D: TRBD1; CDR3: ASSQAGTGVRRVYNEQF
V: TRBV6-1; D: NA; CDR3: ASSEGASFSYEQY
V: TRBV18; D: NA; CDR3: ASSPLQQGSSGNTIY
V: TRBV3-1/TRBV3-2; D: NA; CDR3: ASSQDRGGWNEKLF
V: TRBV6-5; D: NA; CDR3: ASSSSRVYEQY
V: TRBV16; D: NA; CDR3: ASREREGLNTEAF
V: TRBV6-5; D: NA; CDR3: ASSYNPEVNEQY
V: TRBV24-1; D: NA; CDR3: ATSAGNQPQH
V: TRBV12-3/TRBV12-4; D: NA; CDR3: ASTPNRAGELF
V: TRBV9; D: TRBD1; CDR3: ASSGDRGNYNEQF
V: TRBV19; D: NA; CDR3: ASSIGTVPNEKLF
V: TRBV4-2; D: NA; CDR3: ASSQDGRERTEAF
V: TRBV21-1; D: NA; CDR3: ASSKAPSARQGEENTIY
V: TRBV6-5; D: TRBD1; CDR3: ASSIAGQTGNTIY
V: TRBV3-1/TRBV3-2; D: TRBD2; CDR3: ASSQASVGLAGVNEQF
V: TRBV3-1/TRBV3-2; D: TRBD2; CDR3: ASSPRRGIRWTGELF
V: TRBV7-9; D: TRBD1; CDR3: ASSLTGGFSPLH
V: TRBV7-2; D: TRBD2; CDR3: ASSLRASGARDTGELF
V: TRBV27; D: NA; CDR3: ASSLRGSTYEQY
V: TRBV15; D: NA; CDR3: ATLRAGNTPGNTIY
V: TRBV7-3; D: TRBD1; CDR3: ASSPQGAEDNQPQH
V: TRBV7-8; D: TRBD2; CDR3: ASSLWLAGGGYEQY
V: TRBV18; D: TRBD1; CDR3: ASSEQGAGSNQPQH
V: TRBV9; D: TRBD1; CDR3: ASSKSPPGTGDEKLF
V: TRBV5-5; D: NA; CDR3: ASSTEGGGRETQY